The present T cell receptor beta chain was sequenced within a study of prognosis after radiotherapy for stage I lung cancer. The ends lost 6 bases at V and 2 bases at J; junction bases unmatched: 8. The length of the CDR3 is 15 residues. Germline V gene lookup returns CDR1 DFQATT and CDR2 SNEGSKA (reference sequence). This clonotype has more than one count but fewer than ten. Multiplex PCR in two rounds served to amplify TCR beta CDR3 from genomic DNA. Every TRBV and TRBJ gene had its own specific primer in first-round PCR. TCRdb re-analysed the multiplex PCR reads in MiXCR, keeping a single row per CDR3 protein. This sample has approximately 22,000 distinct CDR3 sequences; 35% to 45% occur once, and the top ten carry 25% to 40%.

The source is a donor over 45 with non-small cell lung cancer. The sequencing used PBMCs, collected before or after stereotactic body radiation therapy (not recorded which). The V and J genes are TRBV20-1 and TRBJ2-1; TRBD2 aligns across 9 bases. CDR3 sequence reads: CSALTSGGTYNEQFF. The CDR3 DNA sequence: TGCAGTGCACTGACTAGCGGAGGAACCTACAATGAGCAGTTCTTC.